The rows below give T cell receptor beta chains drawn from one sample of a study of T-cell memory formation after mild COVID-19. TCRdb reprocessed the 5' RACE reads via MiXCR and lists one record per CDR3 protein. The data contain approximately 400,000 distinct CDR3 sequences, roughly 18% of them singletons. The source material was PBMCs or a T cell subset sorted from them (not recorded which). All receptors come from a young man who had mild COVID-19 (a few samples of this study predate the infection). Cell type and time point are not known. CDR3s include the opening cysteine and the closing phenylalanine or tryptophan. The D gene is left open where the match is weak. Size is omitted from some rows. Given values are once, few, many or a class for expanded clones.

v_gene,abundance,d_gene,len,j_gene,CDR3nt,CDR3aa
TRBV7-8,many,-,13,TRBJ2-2,TGTGCCAGTCTGCCAGGGAACACCGGGGAGCTGTTTTTT,CASLPGNTGELFF
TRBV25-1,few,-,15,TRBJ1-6,TGTGCCAGCAGTGAATTATCAGGGTGGAATTCACCCCTCCACTTT,CASSELSGWNSPLHF
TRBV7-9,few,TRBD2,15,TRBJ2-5,TGTGCCAGCAGCTTAATTCGAAGCGGGGAAGAGACCCAGTACTTC,CASSLIRSGEETQYF
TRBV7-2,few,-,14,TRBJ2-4,TGTGCCAGCAGCCCCTTACCGGGGTTTAACATTCAGTACTTC,CASSPLPGFNIQYF
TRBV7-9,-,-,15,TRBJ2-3,TGTGCCAGCAGTCTCCGGCGGCCTGACCCAGATACGCAGTATTTT,CASSLRRPDPDTQYF
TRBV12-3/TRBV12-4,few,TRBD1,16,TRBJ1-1,TGTGCCAGCAGTTCCGGGACAGGGAATAGAAGCACTGAAGCTTTCTTT,CASSSGTGNRSTEAFF
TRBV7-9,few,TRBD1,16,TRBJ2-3,TGTGCCAGCAGCGGCCGGGACAGGGGGCAGATAGATACGCAGTATTTT,CASSGRDRGQIDTQYF
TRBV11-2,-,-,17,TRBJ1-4,TGTGCCAGCAGCTTCCTCCCCGGACCCGAAGGGAAGGAAAAACTGTTTTTT,CASSFLPGPEGKEKLFF
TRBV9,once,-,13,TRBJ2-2,TGTGCCAGCAGCGTGCTCTGGGCCGGGGAGCTGTTTTTT,CASSVLWAGELFF
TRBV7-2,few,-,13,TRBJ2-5,TGTGCCAGCAGCTTTAGGGGGGATGAGACCCAGTACTTC,CASSFRGDETQYF
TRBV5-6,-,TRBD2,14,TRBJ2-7,TGTGCCAGCAGCTTGGCGGGGGGGGCGGTCGAGCAGTACTTC,CASSLAGGAVEQYF
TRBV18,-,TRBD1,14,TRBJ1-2,TGTGCCAGCTCAACCACAGGGGGCTCCTATGGCTACACCTTC,CASSTTGGSYGYTF
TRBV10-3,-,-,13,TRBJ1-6,TGTGCCATCAGCCCGGGACCTGATTCACCCCTCCACTTT,CAISPGPDSPLHF
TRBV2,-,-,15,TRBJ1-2,TGTGCCAGCAGTTCTCCAGGATTTAAACTCTATGGCTACACCTTC,CASSSPGFKLYGYTF
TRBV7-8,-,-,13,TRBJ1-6,TGTGCCAGCAGCGCTCGGAGGGATTCACCCCTCCACTTT,CASSARRDSPLHF
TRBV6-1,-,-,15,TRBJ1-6,TGTGCCAGCAGGGGGGAGAGTTCCTATAATTCACCCCTCCACTTT,CASRGESSYNSPLHF
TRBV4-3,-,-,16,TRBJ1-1,TGCGCCAGCAGCCAAGATACAGGGTCGGAGAACACTGAAGCTTTCTTT,CASSQDTGSENTEAFF
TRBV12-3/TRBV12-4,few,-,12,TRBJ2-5,TGTGCCAGCGGAAGGACGGGTGAGACCCAGTACTTC,CASGRTGETQYF
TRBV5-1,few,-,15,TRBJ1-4,TGCGCCAGCAGCCTCAGACGGGGAGGGCTTGAAAAACTGTTTTTT,CASSLRRGGLEKLFF
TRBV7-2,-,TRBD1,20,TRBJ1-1,TGTGCCAGCAGCTTATTAACCGGGACAGGGGGCGGAGGGCTGGACACTGAAGCTTTCTTT,CASSLLTGTGGGGLDTEAFF
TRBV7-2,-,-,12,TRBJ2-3,TGTGCCAGCAGCCCCAGGGTCAATACGCAGTATTTT,CASSPRVNTQYF
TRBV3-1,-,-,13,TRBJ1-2,TGTGCCAGCAGCCAAGAATCCAGCTATGGCTACACCTTC,CASSQESSYGYTF
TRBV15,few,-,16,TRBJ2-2,TGTGCCACCAGCAGACGCTGGGGGGTGTTTTCCGGGGAGCTGTTTTTT,CATSRRWGVFSGELFF
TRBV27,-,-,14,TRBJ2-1,TGTGCCAGCAGTTTGCAGGCCCGATACAATGAGCAGTTCTTC,CASSLQARYNEQFF
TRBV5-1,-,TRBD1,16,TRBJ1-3,TGCGCCAGCAGCTTGGTCCAGGGGGGCTCTGGAAACACCATATATTTT,CASSLVQGGSGNTIYF
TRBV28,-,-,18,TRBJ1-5,TGTGCCAGCAGCCGAGTTGATAGCTCAGGGGATGGGAATCAGCCCCAGCATTTT,CASSRVDSSGDGNQPQHF
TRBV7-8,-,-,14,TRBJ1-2,TGTGCCAGCAGCTTCATAGACTTAGCCGGGGGCTACACCTTC,CASSFIDLAGGYTF
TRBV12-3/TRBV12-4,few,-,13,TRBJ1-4,TGTGCCATTGTAGCGCAGGGAGGGGAAAAACTGTTTTTT,CAIVAQGGEKLFF
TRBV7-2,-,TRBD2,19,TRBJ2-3,TGTGCCAGCAGCTTGTCACGTACCCCCAGCGGGGGATCCACAGATACGCAGTATTTT,CASSLSRTPSGGSTDTQYF
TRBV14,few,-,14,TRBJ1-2,TGTGCCAGCAGCCAAGATTCCCCAGACTATGGCTACACCTTC,CASSQDSPDYGYTF
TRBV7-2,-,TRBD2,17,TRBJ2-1,TGTGCCAGCAGCGGCCGACTAGCGGGGGCCCCAGGCAGGGAGCAGTTCTTC,CASSGRLAGAPGREQFF
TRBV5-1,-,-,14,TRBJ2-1,TGCGCCAGCAGCTTGCGTCGGGGGCACAATGAGCAGTTCTTC,CASSLRRGHNEQFF
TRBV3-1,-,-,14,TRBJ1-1,TGTGCCAGCAGCCTCCGGGAGGGCCCCACTGAAGCTTTCTTT,CASSLREGPTEAFF
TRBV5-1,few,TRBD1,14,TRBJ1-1,TGCGCCAGCAGCCCGGACAGGACGACCACTGAAGCTTTCTTT,CASSPDRTTTEAFF
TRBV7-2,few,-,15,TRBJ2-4,TGTGCCAGCAGCCCCAGTTCGATGCGGGGAAACATTCAGTACTTC,CASSPSSMRGNIQYF
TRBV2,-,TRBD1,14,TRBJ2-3,TGTGCCAGCAGTGAAGGACAGGGTGAGGCTACGCAGTATTTT,CASSEGQGEATQYF
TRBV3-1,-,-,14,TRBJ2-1,TGTGCCAGCAGCCAATCAGGACTAAACAATGAGCAGTTCTTC,CASSQSGLNNEQFF
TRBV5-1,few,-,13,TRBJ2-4,TGCGCCAGCAGCTTACCAGGGGAGAACATTCAGTACTTC,CASSLPGENIQYF
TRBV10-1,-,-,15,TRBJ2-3,TGCGCCAGTCCCCAAGGCAGACCTAGCACAGATACGCAGTATTTT,CASPQGRPSTDTQYF
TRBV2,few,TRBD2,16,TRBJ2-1,TGTGCCAGCGGGGGTCAGCGGGGCGAAACCTACAATGAGCAGTTCTTC,CASGGQRGETYNEQFF
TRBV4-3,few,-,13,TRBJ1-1,TGCGCCAGCAGCCAAGGTGGGGGGGGTAAAGCTTTCTTT,CASSQGGGGKAFF
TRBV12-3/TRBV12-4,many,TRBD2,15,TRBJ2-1,TGTGCCAGCAGTTTCTCTAGCGGGGTCGTGGATGAGCAGTTCTTC,CASSFSSGVVDEQFF
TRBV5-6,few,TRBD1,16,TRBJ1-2,TGTGCCAGCAGCCTGCCACAGGGGGCTTCACTCTATGGCTACACCTTC,CASSLPQGASLYGYTF
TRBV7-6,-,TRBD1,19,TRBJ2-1,TGTGCCAGCAGCCGACGGACAGGGCTAGACCGCTGGTCCTACAATGAGCAGTTCTTC,CASSRRTGLDRWSYNEQFF
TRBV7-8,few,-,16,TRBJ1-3,TGTGCCAGCAGCTTAGGGAACAGGGCGCCTGGAAACACCATATATTTT,CASSLGNRAPGNTIYF
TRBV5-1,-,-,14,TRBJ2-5,TGCGCCAGCAGCCGAAGCAGCTTAGAAGAGACCCAGTACTTC,CASSRSSLEETQYF
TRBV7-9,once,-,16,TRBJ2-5,TGTGCCAGCAGCTTATTCTGGGGGCCCCGTATGGAGACCCAGTACTTC,CASSLFWGPRMETQYF
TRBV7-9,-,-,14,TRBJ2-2,TGTGCCAGCAGCTCCGGGAAAGACACCGGGGAGCTGTTTTTT,CASSSGKDTGELFF